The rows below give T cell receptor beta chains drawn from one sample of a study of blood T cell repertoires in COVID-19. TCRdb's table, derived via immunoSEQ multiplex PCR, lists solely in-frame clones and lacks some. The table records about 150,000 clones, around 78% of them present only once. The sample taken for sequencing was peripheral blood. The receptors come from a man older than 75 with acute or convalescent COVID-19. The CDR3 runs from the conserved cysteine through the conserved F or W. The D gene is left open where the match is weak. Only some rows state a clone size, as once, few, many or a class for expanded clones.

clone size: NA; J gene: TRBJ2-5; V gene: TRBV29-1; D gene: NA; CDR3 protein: CSGGGDGETQYF; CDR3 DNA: TGCAGCGGCGGAGGGGATGGAGAGACCCAGTACTTC
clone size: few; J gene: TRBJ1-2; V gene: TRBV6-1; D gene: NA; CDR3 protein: CASSEWRGTHTF; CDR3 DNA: TGTGCCAGCAGTGAATGGAGGGGAACCCACACCTTC
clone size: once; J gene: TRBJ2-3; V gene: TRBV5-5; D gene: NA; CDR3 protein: CASSLTSTDTQYF; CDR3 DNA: TGTGCCAGCAGCTTGACTAGCACAGATACGCAGTATTTT
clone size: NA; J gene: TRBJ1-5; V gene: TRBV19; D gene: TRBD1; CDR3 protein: CASREQTGARQQPQHF; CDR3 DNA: TGTGCCAGTAGGGAGCAGACAGGGGCGCGGCAGCAGCCCCAGCATTTT
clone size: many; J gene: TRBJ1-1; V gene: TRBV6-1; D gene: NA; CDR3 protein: CASSDPRGGDTEAFF; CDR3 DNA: TGTGCCAGCAGTGACCCACGCGGCGGTGACACTGAAGCTTTCTTT
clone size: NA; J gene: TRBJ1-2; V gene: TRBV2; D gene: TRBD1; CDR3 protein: CASKPRDRVIGYTF; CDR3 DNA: TGTGCCAGCAAGCCCCGGGACAGGGTAATCGGCTACACCTTC
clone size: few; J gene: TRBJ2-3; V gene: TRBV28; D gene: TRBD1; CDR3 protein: CASSFADRGRFTDTQYF; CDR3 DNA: TGTGCCAGCAGCTTTGCCGACAGGGGGCGTTTCACAGATACGCAGTATTTT
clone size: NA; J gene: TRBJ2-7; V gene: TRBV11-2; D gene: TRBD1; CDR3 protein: CASGDRVRRYEQYF; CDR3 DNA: TGTGCCAGCGGAGACAGGGTTCGTCGCTACGAGCAGTACTTC
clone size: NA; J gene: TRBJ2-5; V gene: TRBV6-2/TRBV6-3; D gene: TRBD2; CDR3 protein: CASSYSWRGGDQETQYF; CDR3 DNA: TGTGCCAGCAGTTACTCTTGGCGGGGGGGCGACCAGGAGACCCAGTACTTC
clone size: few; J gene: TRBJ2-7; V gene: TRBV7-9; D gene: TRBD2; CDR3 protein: CASTDRRGEVNEQYF; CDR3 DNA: TGTGCCAGCACCGATCGGCGGGGGGAGGTCAACGAGCAGTACTTC
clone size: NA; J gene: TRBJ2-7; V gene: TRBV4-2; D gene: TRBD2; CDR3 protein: CASSQERGGRAYEQYF; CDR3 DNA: TGTGCCAGCAGCCAAGAGCGGGGGGGGAGGGCCTACGAGCAGTACTTC
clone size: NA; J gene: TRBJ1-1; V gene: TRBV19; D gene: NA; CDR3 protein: CASSIDGGEAFF; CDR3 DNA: TGTGCCAGTAGTATAGATGGCGGGGAAGCTTTCTTT
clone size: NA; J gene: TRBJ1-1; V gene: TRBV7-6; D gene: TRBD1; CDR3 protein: CASSLGQGPSTEAFF; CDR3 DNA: TGTGCCAGCAGCTTGGGACAGGGGCCGTCCACTGAAGCTTTCTTT
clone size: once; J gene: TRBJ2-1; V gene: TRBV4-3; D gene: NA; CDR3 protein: CASSQDTSRGREQFF; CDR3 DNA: TGCGCCAGCAGCCAAGATACCTCGCGGGGGCGCGAGCAGTTCTTC
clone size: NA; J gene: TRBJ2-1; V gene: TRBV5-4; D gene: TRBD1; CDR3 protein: CASSLARGTGGVNEQFF; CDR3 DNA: TGTGCCAGCAGCTTGGCCCGGGGGACAGGGGGCGTGAATGAGCAGTTCTTC
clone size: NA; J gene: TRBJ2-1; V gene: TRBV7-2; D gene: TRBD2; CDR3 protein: CASSSSGVEQFF; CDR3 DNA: TGTGCCAGCAGCTCTAGCGGGGTAGAGCAGTTCTTC
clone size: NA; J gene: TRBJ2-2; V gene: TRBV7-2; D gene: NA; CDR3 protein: CASSLGQSPGELFF; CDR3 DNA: TGTGCCAGCAGCTTAGGACAGTCGCCCGGGGAGCTGTTTTTT
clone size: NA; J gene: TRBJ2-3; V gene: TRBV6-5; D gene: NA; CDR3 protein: CASSLGGASTDTQYF; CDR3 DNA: TGTGCCAGCAGTCTAGGGGGGGCAAGCACAGATACGCAGTATTTT
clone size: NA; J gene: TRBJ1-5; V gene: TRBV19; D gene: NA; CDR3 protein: CASKLQGSNQPQHF; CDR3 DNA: TGTGCCAGTAAGCTACAGGGCAGCAATCAGCCCCAGCATTTT
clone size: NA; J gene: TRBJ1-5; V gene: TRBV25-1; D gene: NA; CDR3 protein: CASSEASTYGEPQHF; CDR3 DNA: TGTGCCAGCAGTGAAGCCTCGACCTACGGGGAGCCCCAGCATTTT
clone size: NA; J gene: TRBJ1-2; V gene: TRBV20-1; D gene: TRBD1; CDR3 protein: CSTDRVYGYTF; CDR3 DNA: TGCAGTACGGACAGGGTCTATGGCTACACCTTC
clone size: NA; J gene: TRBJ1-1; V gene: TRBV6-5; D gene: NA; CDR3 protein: CASSLIGQNTEAFF; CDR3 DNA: TGTGCCAGCAGTTTAATCGGACAGAACACTGAAGCTTTCTTT
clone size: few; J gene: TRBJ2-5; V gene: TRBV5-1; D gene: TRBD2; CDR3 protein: CASSSGTSGQETQYF; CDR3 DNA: TGCGCCAGCAGCTCCGGGACTAGCGGGCAGGAGACCCAGTACTTC
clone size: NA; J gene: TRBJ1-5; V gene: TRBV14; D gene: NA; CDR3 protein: CASSQGSGQAKPQHF; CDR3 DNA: TGTGCCAGCAGCCAAGGTTCCGGCCAGGCGAAGCCCCAGCATTTT
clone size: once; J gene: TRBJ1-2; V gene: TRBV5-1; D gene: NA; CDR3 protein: CASSRPGEGYTF; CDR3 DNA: TGCGCCAGCAGCAGACCCGGGGAAGGCTACACCTTC
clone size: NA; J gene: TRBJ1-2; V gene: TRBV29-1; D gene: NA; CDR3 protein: CSVDAPWGYTF; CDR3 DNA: TGCAGCGTTGATGCGCCCTGGGGCTACACCTTC
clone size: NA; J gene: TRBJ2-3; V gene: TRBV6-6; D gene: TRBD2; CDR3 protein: CASKDSGVTDTQYF; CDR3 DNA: TGTGCCAGCAAGGATAGCGGGGTGACAGATACGCAGTATTTT
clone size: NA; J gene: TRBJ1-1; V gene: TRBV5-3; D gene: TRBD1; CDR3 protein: CARSTHRGPKNTEAFF; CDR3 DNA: TGTGCCAGAAGCACCCACAGGGGGCCGAAGAACACTGAAGCTTTCTTT
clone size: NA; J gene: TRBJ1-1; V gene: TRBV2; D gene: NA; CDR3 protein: CASSDWRGEAFF; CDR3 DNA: TGTGCCAGCAGTGACTGGAGGGGTGAAGCTTTCTTT
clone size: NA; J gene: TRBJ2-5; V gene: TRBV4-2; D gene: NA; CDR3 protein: CASSQDGGETQYF; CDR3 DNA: TGTGCCAGCAGCCAAGATGGGGGGGAGACCCAGTACTTC
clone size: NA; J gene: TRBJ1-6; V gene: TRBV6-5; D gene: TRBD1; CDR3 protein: CASTPGQGVPPLHF; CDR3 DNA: TGTGCCAGCACCCCGGGACAGGGGGTCCCACCCCTCCACTTT
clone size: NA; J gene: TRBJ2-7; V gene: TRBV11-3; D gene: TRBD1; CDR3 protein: CASTLQGMSYEQYF; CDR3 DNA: TGTGCCAGCACCCTACAGGGGATGAGCTACGAGCAGTACTTC
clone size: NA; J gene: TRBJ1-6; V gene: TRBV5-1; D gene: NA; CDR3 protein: CASSQRAGIDSPLHF; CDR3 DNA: TGCGCCAGCAGCCAAAGGGCAGGGATTGATTCACCCCTCCACTTT
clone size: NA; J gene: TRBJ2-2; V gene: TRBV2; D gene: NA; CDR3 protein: CASSGGVGATTGELFF; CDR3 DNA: TGTGCCAGCAGTGGCGGTGTGGGAGCCACAACCGGGGAGCTGTTTTTT
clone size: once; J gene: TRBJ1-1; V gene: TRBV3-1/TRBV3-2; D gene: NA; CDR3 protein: CASSQATRAGFGTEAFF; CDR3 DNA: TGTGCCAGCAGCCAAGCTACCAGGGCAGGTTTTGGCACTGAAGCTTTCTTT